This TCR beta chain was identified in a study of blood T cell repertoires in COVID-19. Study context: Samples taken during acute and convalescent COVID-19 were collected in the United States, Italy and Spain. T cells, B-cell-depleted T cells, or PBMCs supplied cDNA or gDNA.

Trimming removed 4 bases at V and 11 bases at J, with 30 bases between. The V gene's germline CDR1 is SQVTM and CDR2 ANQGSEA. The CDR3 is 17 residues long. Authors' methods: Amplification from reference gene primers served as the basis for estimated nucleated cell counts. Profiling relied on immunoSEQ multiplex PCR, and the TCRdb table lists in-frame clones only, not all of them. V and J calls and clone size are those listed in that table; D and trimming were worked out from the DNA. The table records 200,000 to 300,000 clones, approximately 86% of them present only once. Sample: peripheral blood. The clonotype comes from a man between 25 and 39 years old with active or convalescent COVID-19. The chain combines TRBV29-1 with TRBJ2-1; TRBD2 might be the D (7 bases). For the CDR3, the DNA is TGCAGCGTTGCTGGGGGGGCCTCGGCCGTGATATCAATGAAGCAGTTCTTC. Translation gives CSVAGGASAVISMKQFF.